The next 27 T cell receptor beta chains were all read from a single sample in a study of cytotoxic CD8 clonotypes in ibrutinib-treated CLL. TCRdb's table, derived via immunoSEQ multiplex PCR, lists solely in-frame clones and lacks some. The sample records a few hundred thousand clones, roughly 67% being singletons. The sequences come from PBMCs, collected after 36 months of ibrutinib treatment. These receptors came from a human donor with chronic lymphocytic leukemia.

CDR3 region: CAINKLGDYGYTF. Written as DNA, the CDR3 is TGTGCCATCAATAAACTGGGGGATTATGGCTACACCTTC. The chain carries TRBV10-3 and TRBJ1-2; D might be TRBD1 (5 bases). The V gene's germline CDR1 is ENHRY and CDR2 SYGVKD. This CDR3 region has 13 residues. V lost 7 bases and J 5 bases, leaving 14 bases between the germline ends.

This chain uses TRBV18 with TRBJ2-7, with D tentatively TRBD1 (5 bases). The CDR3 is 15 amino acids. The germline V gene encodes CDR1 KGHSH and CDR2 LQKENI. V lost 0 bases and J lost 4, with 13 bases in between. Here the CDR3 reads CASSPPTAKRYEQYF. CDR3 nucleotides: TGTGCCAGCTCACCACCGACAGCGAAGAGGTACGAGCAGTACTTC.

This clone was detected only once. The chain employs TRBV6-6 and TRBJ2-3; D is perhaps TRBD2 (6 bases). The V gene's germline CDR1 is MNHNY and CDR2 SVGAGI (reference sequence). The V gene lost 9 bases and the J gene lost 5 bases, with 18 bases spanning the gap. The CDR3 is 14 residues long. In DNA form, the CDR3 reads TGTGCCAGTCGAGGGCCGGGACTCGGAGATACGCAGTATTTT. Its protein product is CASRGPGLGDTQYF.

The genes are TRBV29-1 and TRBJ2-7, with 8 nucleotides matching TRBD2. Unmatched junction bases numbered 9, after V lost 4 bases and J lost 1 base. Looked up from germline, CDR1 is SQVTM and CDR2 is ANQGSEA. The CDR3 extends over 15 amino acids. CDR3 sequence: CSVAPGGGLSYEQYF. The CDR3 DNA is TGCAGCGTTGCCCCCGGGGGGGGACTATCCTACGAGCAGTACTTC.

This rearrangement joins TRBV11-3 to TRBJ1-5, with D possibly TRBD1 on 6 matching bases. V was shortened by 3 bases and J by 6 bases, with 12 bases between the two germline ends. The CDR3 contains 14 residues. The germline V gene encodes CDR1 SGHNT and CDR2 YENEEA. The CDR3 nucleotides are TGTGCCAGCAGCTTTTTGGGGGCAGGTCAGCCCCAGCATTTT. Protein product: CASSFLGAGQPQHF.

This clone was detected a few times. This chain uses TRBV27 with TRBJ2-3, with TRBD2 matching 7 bases. Germline V gene sequence: CDR1 MNHEY, CDR2 SMNVEV (reference sequence). The CDR3 sequence is 14 residues long. V was clipped by 2 bases and J by 6 bases; unmatched bases: 5. The CDR3 sequence is CASSLGAGMDTQYF. The CDR3 DNA reads TGTGCCAGCAGTTTAGGAGCGGGAATGGATACGCAGTATTTT.

The chain uses TRBV11-2 and TRBJ2-2, with unresolved D. Germline V gene lookup returns CDR1 SGHAT and CDR2 FQNNGV. CDR3 length: 12 amino acids. V was trimmed by 3 bases and J by 6 bases, leaving 5 bases between them. The CDR3: CASSFSPGELFF. The DNA for the CDR3 is TGTGCCAGCAGCTTTTCCCCCGGGGAGCTGTTTTTT.

This clone has just one count. The chain joins TRBV29-1 to TRBJ1-1; 7 bases map to TRBD1. V gave up 4 bases and J gave up 5 bases; unmatched junction bases: 7. The CDR3 contains 13 residues. Germline V gene lookup returns CDR1 SQVTM and CDR2 ANQGSEA. The CDR3 sequence is CSVVPGGWTEAFF. Written as DNA, the CDR3 is TGCAGCGTTGTCCCAGGGGGGTGGACTGAAGCTTTCTTT.

This chain connects TRBV5-1 to TRBJ2-5; 9 bases fit TRBD1. J was trimmed by 3 bases and V by 1 base; bases with no gene match: 4. Germline V gene lookup returns CDR1 SGHRS and CDR2 YFSETQ. CDR3 size: 15 residues. The CDR3 DNA sequence: TGCGCCAGCAGCTTGCGGGACAGGGTTAAAGAGACCCAGTACTTC. Translated, it gives CASSLRDRVKETQYF.

The rearrangement uses TRBV27 and TRBJ1-2; TRBD1 aligns across 8 bases. The CDR3 spans 13 residues. V lost 6 bases and J lost 4; bases outside the gene matches: 4. Looked up from germline, CDR1 is MNHEY and CDR2 is SMNVEV (reference sequence). Written as DNA, the CDR3 is TGTGCCAGCAGGACTACAGGGGGCTATGGCTACACCTTC. Amino acid sequence: CASRTTGGYGYTF.

The chain combines TRBV29-1 with TRBJ2-1; D not resolved. The CDR3 loop spans 11 amino acids. The V gene's germline CDR1 is SQVTM and CDR2 ANQGSEA. Trimming took 5 bases from V and 3 from J, leaving 5 bases between them. The CDR3: CSVRFYNEQFF. The CDR3 bases are TGCAGCGTTCGGTTCTACAATGAGCAGTTCTTC.

The genes are TRBV7-3 and TRBJ2-3; D possibly uses TRBD1 or TRBD2 (6 bases each). Trimming removed 4 bases at V and 0 bases at J, with 14 bases between. CDR1 is SGHTA, CDR2 FQGTGA, per germline. CDR3 length equals 16 residues. DNA of the CDR3: TGTGCCAGCAGCTCCCACCCGGGGGCAAGCACAGATACGCAGTATTTT. Translating gives CASSSHPGASTDTQYF. Based on the CDR3 plus reference TRBV7-3 and TRBJ2-3, the full variable domain is GAGVSQTPSNKVTEKGKYVELRCDPISGHTALYWYRQSLGQGPEFLIYFQGTGAADDSGLPNDRFFAVRPEGSVSTLKIQRTERGDSAVYLCASSSHPGASTDTQYFGPGTRLTVL.

The sample holds a few counts of this clone. The J gene is TRBJ1-2, the V gene TRBV11-2; D possibly corresponds to TRBD1 (5 bases). The CDR3 extends over 14 amino acids. Trimming cost V 5 bases and J 6 bases, with 16 bases left between them. Per the germline V gene, CDR1 is SGHAT and CDR2 is FQNNGV. CDR3 in amino acids: CASSPGKGNHGYTF. The CDR3 DNA sequence: TGTGCCAGCAGCCCGGGGAAGGGGAACCATGGCTACACCTTC.

The sample holds one count of this clone. This rearrangement joins TRBV25-1 to TRBJ2-3; D is perhaps TRBD1 or TRBD2 (5 bases each). CDR3 length: 14 residues. The germline V and J ends were trimmed by 4 bases and 6 bases, with 14 bases remaining between them. CDR1 is MGHDK, CDR2 SYGVNS, per germline. CDR3 in amino acids: CASSGPGPSDTQYF. The CDR3 DNA sequence: TGTGCCAGCAGTGGTCCGGGACCATCGGATACGCAGTATTTT.

This chain links TRBV7-3 with TRBJ1-1, with a weak D call TRBD1 (5 bases). CDR3 length: 13 residues. Trimming removed 7 bases at V and 4 bases at J, with 13 bases between. Germline CDR1 reads SGHTA; CDR2 reads FQGTGA. CDR3 loop: CASKLQVFTEAFF. CDR3 nucleotide sequence: TGTGCCAGCAAGCTACAGGTCTTCACTGAAGCTTTCTTT.

CDR3 in amino acids: CASSKALEVGAETQYF. The CDR3 DNA reads TGTGCCAGCAGCAAAGCGCTGGAGGTGGGGGCTGAGACCCAGTACTTC. The V call is TRBV21-1, the J call TRBJ2-5; the table's D call, TRBD1, was not checked against the DNA. TRBV21-1 is a recognized pseudogene. The CDR3 is 16 amino acids.

This clone has just a few counts. This sequence joins TRBV6-5 and TRBJ2-7, with D tentatively TRBD2 (6 bases). There are 12 residues in the CDR3. V lost 5 bases, J lost 2 bases, and 7 bases lay in between. The germline V gene has CDR1 MNHEY and CDR2 SVGAGI. The CDR3 reads CASSAGPYEQYF. CDR3 DNA: TGTGCCAGCAGTGCGGGACCCTACGAGCAGTACTTC.

The genes are TRBV27 and TRBJ1-5; no definite D call. The CDR3 totals 13 residues. Between the trimmed V and J ends, which lost 6 bases and 7 bases, there was a span of 13 bases. Germline lookup yields CDR1 MNHEY and CDR2 SMNVEV (reference sequence). In DNA, the CDR3 is TGTGCCAGCAGCCCTGCGGGAGGACAGCCCCAGCATTTT. Amino acids: CASSPAGGQPQHF.

This chain joins TRBV6-5 and TRBJ2-1; D gene uncertain. From germline, CDR1 is MNHEY and CDR2 SVGAGI. V was trimmed by 0 bases and J by 5 bases, leaving 2 bases between them. The CDR3 sequence is 12 residues long. CDR3 coding DNA: TGTGCCAGCAGTTACTCGGACAATGAGCAGTTCTTC. It yields the protein CASSYSDNEQFF.

The rearrangement uses TRBV25-1 and TRBJ2-2, with D perhaps TRBD2 (5 bases). The CDR3 has 13 amino acids. The germline gives CDR1 MGHDK, CDR2 SYGVNS. Trimming shortened V by 2 bases and J by 5 bases, and 6 bases separated the two germline ends. CDR3 in DNA: TGTGCCAGCAGTGAAACGGGAACCGGGGAGCTGTTTTTT. As protein: CASSETGTGELFF. The whole variable domain, remainder taken from reference TRBV25-1 and TRBJ2-2, is EADIYQTPRYLVIGTGKKITLECSQTMGHDKMYWYQQDPGMELHLIHYSYGVNSTEKGDLSSESTVSRIRTEHFPLTLESARPSHTSQYLCASSETGTGELFFGEGSRLTVL.

In regard to this clone: Other DNA sequences in the same sample also yield this CDR3. The rearrangement joins TRBV7-9 to TRBJ1-3, with D unresolved. CDR1 SEHNR and CDR2 FQNEAQ come from the germline V gene (reference sequence). The V gene lost 2 bases and the J gene lost 1 base, with 6 bases spanning the gap. This CDR3 is built from 14 residues. CDR3 amino acids: CASSLLGSGNTIYF. The CDR3 coding sequence is TGTGCCAGCAGCTTATTGGGGTCTGGAAACACCATATATTTT.

The V gene is TRBV5-1, the J gene TRBJ1-3, with TRBD1 matching over 8 bases. CDR1 is SGHRS, CDR2 YFSETQ, per germline. The CDR3 consists of 19 residues. Trimming took 3 bases from V and 4 from J; bases not matched to a gene: 18. CDR3 DNA: TGCGCCAGCAGCTATCTTACAGGGGGGACAAGAGCCTCAGGAAACACCATATATTTT. It codes for CASSYLTGGTRASGNTIYF.

V is TRBV4-1 and J is TRBJ1-2; TRBD1 aligns across 9 bases. The CDR3 spans 15 residues. Looked up from germline, CDR1 is MGHRA and CDR2 is YSYEKL. Germline trimming cut 1 base from V and 6 bases from J; bases unmatched to any gene: 6. The CDR3 region is CASSQVPGQGDGYTF. In DNA form, the CDR3 reads TGCGCCAGCAGCCAAGTCCCGGGACAGGGAGATGGCTACACCTTC.

The chain carries TRBV2 and TRBJ2-7; D could derive from TRBD1 or TRBD2 (5 bases each). The CDR3 extends over 13 amino acids. V gave up 10 bases and J gave up 3 bases, with 16 bases separating them. Germline V lookup: CDR1 SNHLY, CDR2 FYNNEI. The CDR3 DNA reads TGTGCCACTCAGTCGGGGACGAACTACGAGCAGTACTTC. It encodes CATQSGTNYEQYF.

The chain carries TRBV6-5 and TRBJ2-7, with 8 bases aligning to TRBD1. CDR1 and CDR2 (germline): MNHEY, SVGAGI. This CDR3 is built from 12 residues. The V gene end was trimmed by 6 bases and the J gene end by 3 bases; junction bases not matched to a gene: 1. The CDR3 DNA reads as TGTGCCAGCAGACAGGGGGACTACGAGCAGTACTTC. Translation gives CASRQGDYEQYF.

The chain couples TRBV10-1 to TRBJ1-3; D ambiguous. CDR1 WNHNN and CDR2 SYGVQD come from the germline V gene (reference sequence). This CDR3 has 13 amino acids. The germline V and J ends were trimmed by 3 bases and 4 bases, with 7 bases remaining between them. CDR3 DNA: TGCGCCAGCAGTGAAAATAGAGGAAACACCATATATTTT. Protein product: CASSENRGNTIYF.

The rearrangement links TRBV2 to TRBJ2-3, with 7 bases aligning to TRBD2. The trim removed 8 bases at V and 0 bases at J, leaving 5 bases unmatched. Looked up from germline, CDR1 is SNHLY and CDR2 is FYNNEI. This CDR3 has 14 amino acids. The CDR3 spells CASVGRVSTDTQYF. CDR3 DNA: TGTGCCAGCGTGGGGAGGGTGAGCACAGATACGCAGTATTTT.